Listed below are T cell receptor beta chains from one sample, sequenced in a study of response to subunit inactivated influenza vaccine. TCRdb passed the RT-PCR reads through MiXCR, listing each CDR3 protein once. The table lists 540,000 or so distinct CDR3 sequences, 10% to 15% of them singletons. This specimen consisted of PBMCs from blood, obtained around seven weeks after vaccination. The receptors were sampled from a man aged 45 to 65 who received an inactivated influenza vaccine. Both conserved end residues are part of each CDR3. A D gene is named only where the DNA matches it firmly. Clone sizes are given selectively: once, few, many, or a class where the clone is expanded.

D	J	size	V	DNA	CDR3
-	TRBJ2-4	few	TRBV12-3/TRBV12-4	TGTGCCAGCAGTTTTGGGAGTCACTATGGGGCGGCCAAAAACATTCAGTACTTC	CASSFGSHYGAAKNIQYF
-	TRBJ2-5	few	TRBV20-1	TGCAGCCGGAGAAACCAAGAGACCCAGTACTTC	CSRRNQETQYF
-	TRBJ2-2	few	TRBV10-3	TGTGCCATCAGTGAGTCAACGGGGTCGAACACCGGGGAGCTGTTTTTT	CAISESTGSNTGELFF
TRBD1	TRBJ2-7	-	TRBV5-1	TGCGCCAGCAGCTTCGGTGGGACAGGTAACTACGAGCAGTACTTC	CASSFGGTGNYEQYF
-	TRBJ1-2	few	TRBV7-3	TGTGCCAGCAGCTTAGACCCCATGGAGGGTGGCTATGGCTACACCTTC	CASSLDPMEGGYGYTF
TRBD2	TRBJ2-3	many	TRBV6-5	TGTGCCAGCAGTTACTCAGCCGCACTAGCGGGGGGCAGGGATACGCAGTATTTT	CASSYSAALAGGRDTQYF
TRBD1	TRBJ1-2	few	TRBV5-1	TGCGCCAGCAGCCAGGGACAGGGGGGAAACTATGGCTACACCTTC	CASSQGQGGNYGYTF
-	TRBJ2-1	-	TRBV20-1	TGCAGTGCCAGGTCGAACAATGAGCAGTTCTTC	CSARSNNEQFF
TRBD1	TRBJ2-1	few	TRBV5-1	TGCGCCAGCAGCTTGCAACAGGGGGTCGGAAATGAGCAGTTCTTC	CASSLQQGVGNEQFF
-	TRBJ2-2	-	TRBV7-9	TGTGCCAGCAGCCCCCCCGGCGGAGCTACCGGGGAGCTGTTTTTT	CASSPPGGATGELFF
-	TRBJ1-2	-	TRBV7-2	TGTGCCAGCAGCTTGGGCCCTCAGAGTAACTATGGCTACACCTTC	CASSLGPQSNYGYTF
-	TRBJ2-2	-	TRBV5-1	TGCGCCAGCCGCGGGACATTGAACACCGGGGAGCTGTTTTTT	CASRGTLNTGELFF
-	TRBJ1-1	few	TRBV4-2	TGTGCCAGCACAGACTCAGGGGTTCGAGCTTTCTTT	CASTDSGVRAFF
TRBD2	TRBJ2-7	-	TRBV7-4	TGTACCTTCAGTTTGACGGGACTAGCGAGGGGCTCCTACGAGCAGTACTTC	CTFSLTGLARGSYEQYF
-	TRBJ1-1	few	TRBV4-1	TGCGCCAGCAGCCAAGGGTTCCCGGTGGGTAGCACTGAAGCTTTCTTT	CASSQGFPVGSTEAFF
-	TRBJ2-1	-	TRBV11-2	TGTGCCAGCAGCTTTCACGCCTTAAATGAGCAGTTCTTC	CASSFHALNEQFF
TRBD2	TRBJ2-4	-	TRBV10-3	TGTGCCATCAGTGATCCGGTAGCGGGAGGGCTAGCCAAAAACATTCAGTACTTC	CAISDPVAGGLAKNIQYF
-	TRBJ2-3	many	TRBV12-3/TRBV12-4	TGTGCCAGCAGTTCCTCGGGGCGGGGAACAGATACGCAGTATTTT	CASSSSGRGTDTQYF
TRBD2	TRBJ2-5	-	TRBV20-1	TGCGGTGCTCAAATAGCGGGAGTAGGAGAGACCCAGTACTTC	CGAQIAGVGETQYF
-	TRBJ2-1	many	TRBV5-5	TGTGCCAGCAGCTTGCGGTTATTGGGGAACAATGAGCAGTTCTTC	CASSLRLLGNNEQFF
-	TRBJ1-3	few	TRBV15	TGTGCCACCAGCAGAGATCTCGGGTCTGGAAACACCATATATTTT	CATSRDLGSGNTIYF
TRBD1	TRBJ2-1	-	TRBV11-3	TGTGCCAGCAGCAAAATGACAGGGGATGAGCAGTTCTTC	CASSKMTGDEQFF
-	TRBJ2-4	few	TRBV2	TGTGCCAGCACAGGGAGTCCCGGGGGAAACATTCAGTACTTC	CASTGSPGGNIQYF
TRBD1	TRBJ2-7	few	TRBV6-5	TGTGCCAGCCGACAGGGACACTACGAGCAGTACTTC	CASRQGHYEQYF
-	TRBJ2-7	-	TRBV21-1	TGTGCCAGCAGCAAAGATAAAGGACTAGCGGGGAATAACTACGAGCAGTACTTC	CASSKDKGLAGNNYEQYF
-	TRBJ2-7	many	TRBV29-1	TGCAGCGTTGAAGGAGGTAGCGGAAGCTCCTACGAGCAGTACTTC	CSVEGGSGSSYEQYF
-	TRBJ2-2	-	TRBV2	TGTGCCAGCAGTGAGTGGACGTCGAACACCGGGGATCTGTTTTTT	CASSEWTSNTGDLFF
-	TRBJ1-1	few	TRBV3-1	TGTGCCAGCAGCCAAGAGTCCATGGGCGTGAGGCGGGTTTTCCTGAACACTGAAGCTTTCTTT	CASSQESMGVRRVFLNTEAFF
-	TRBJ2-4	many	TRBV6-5	TGTGCCAGCAGTTACTCGGACCGGGGCGTGGGCATTCAGTACTTC	CASSYSDRGVGIQYF
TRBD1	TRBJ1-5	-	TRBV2	TGTGCCAGCAGAAAACAGGGGATCAATCAGCCCCAGCATTTT	CASRKQGINQPQHF
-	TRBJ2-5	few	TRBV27	TGTGCCAGCAGAGTAGTGGTCCGGGAGACCCAGTACTTC	CASRVVVRETQYF
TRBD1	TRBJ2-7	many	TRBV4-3	TGCGCCAGCAGCCAAGTGGCGGGACAGGGGACCTACGAGCAGTACTTC	CASSQVAGQGTYEQYF
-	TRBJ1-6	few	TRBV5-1	TGCGCCAGCAGCTTGCAGGGAAATTCACCCCTCCACTTT	CASSLQGNSPLHF
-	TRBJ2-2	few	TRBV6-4	TGTGCCAGCAGTGAAGAGGGTGACACCGGGGAGCTGTTTTTT	CASSEEGDTGELFF
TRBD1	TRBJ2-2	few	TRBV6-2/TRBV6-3	TGTGCCAGCCAAAACGACAGGGCCCGCACCGGGGAGCTGTTTTTT	CASQNDRARTGELFF
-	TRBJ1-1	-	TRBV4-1	TGCGCCAGCAGCCAGAGGGGAGGGGTGAGCACTGAAGCTTTCTTT	CASSQRGGVSTEAFF
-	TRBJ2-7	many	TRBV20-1	TGCAGTCCGGGGCAGGGGATTGACTTC	CSPGQGIDF
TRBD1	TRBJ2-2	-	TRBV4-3	TGCGCCAGCAGCCAAGACCGACAGGGGAACACCGGGGAGCTGTTTTTT	CASSQDRQGNTGELFF
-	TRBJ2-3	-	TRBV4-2	TGTGCCAGCAGCCAACCCGAAGCAGATACGCAGTATTTT	CASSQPEADTQYF
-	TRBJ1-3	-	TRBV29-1	TGCAGCGTTGAAGATCGAGTCCTCTCTGGAAACACCATATATTTT	CSVEDRVLSGNTIYF
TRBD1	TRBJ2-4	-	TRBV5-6	TGTGCCAGCAGCAGACAGGGGGTAGCCAAAAACATTCAGTACTTC	CASSRQGVAKNIQYF
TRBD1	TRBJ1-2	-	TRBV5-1	TGCGCCAGCAGCGGACTATTAACAGGGGGCAACCAATTAAGGAACTATGGCTACACCTTC	CASSGLLTGGNQLRNYGYTF
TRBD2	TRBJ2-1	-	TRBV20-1	TGCAGTGCTAGGGTTAGCGGGGGGCCCTCCTACAATGAGCAGTTCTTC	CSARVSGGPSYNEQFF
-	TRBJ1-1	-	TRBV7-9	TGTGCCAGCAGCTCCCGGGGAACAGCGGGGAACACTGAAGCTTTCTTT	CASSSRGTAGNTEAFF
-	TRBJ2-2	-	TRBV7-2	TGTGCCAGCAGCCCGGCGGCCGGGCTGCTGACCGGGGAGCTGTTTTTT	CASSPAAGLLTGELFF
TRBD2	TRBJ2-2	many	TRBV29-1	TGCAGCGCCACGATCCCTAGCGGGAGTTGGGGCGGGGAGCTGTTTTTT	CSATIPSGSWGGELFF